The 3 T cell receptor beta chains listed next were all sequenced from one sample in a study of response to subunit inactivated influenza vaccine. One entry per CDR3 protein results from TCRdb running MiXCR on the RT-PCR reads. The sample yields about 700,000 distinct CDR3 sequences, 14% seen once. The sequencing used PBMCs from blood, collected approximately 15 days before vaccination. The receptor set was obtained from a man in his fifties who received an inactivated influenza vaccine.

This clonotype was seen a few times. This sequence joins TRBV6-5 and TRBJ2-2; 14 bases are shared with TRBD2. Germline V gene sequence: CDR1 MNHEY, CDR2 SVGAGI. This CDR3 is 18 amino acids long. Unmatched junction bases numbered 2, after V lost 0 bases and J lost 2 bases. This CDR3 is CASSYSGLAGGNTGELFF. In nucleotides, the CDR3 is TGTGCCAGCAGTTACTCAGGACTAGCGGGAGGTAACACCGGGGAGCTGTTTTTT.

This clonotype has a handful of counts. V usage is TRBV2 and J usage is TRBJ2-4, with TRBD2 identical over 11 bases. CDR3 length: 16 residues. Looked up from germline, CDR1 is SNHLY and CDR2 is FYNNEI. V was pared by 2 bases and J by 2 bases, with 2 bases of the junction left unmatched. The CDR3 DNA reads TGTGCCAGCAGTGAAAGACTAGCGGGGTCCAAAAACATTCAGTACTTC. Translating gives CASSERLAGSKNIQYF.

This clonotype was seen more than once but under ten times. This chain connects TRBV24-1 to TRBJ2-3, with D tentatively TRBD2 (5 bases). Trimming took 3 bases from V and 3 from J, leaving 15 bases between them. Germline CDR1 and CDR2: KGHDR and SFDVKD. This CDR3 region has 16 residues. The CDR3 sequence is CATSDPGMKGTDTQYF. The CDR3, as DNA: TGTGCCACCAGTGATCCGGGGATGAAAGGTACAGATACGCAGTATTTT.